A single T cell receptor beta chain is shown here with its context. Profiled with immunoSEQ multiplex PCR; TCRdb holds only in-frame clones, not every one. The sample holds fewer than 55,000 clones, approximately 81% seen once. This sample is drawn from a study of radiotherapy plus CTLA-4 blockade in lung cancer. The CDR3 spans 15 residues. The germline CDR1 and CDR2 sequences are SGHTA and FQGNSA. Trimming took 3 bases from V and 7 from J, leaving 15 bases between them. The material sequenced was peripheral blood, taken from a patient treated with radiotherapy plus ipilimumab. This receptor was obtained from a human donor with non-small cell lung cancer whose response to radiotherapy plus ipilimumab could not be evaluated. This rearrangement joins TRBV7-2 to TRBJ1-4, with D possibly matching TRBD1 (6 bases). The CDR3 here is CASSLPTGSGEKLFF. CDR3 coding DNA: TGTGCCAGCAGCTTGCCAACAGGGAGTGGTGAAAAACTGTTTTTT.